The 25 T cell receptor beta chains given below trace back to one sample, sequenced in a study of blood T cell repertoires in COVID-19. Sequencing used immunoSEQ multiplex PCR; TCRdb keeps in-frame clones, though not all of them. The sample consists of roughly 91,000 clones, roughly 82% of them appearing once. The sequencing input was peripheral blood. The source of these receptors is a woman at least 80 years old with acute or convalescent COVID-19.

This clone was counted a single time. The rearrangement joins TRBV11-2 to TRBJ2-2; tentative D call: TRBD1 (5 bases). The V end was cut by 7 bases, the J end by 2 bases, with 14 bases between. This CDR3 is built from 15 residues. The germline CDR1 and CDR2 sequences are SGHAT and FQNNGV. Here the CDR3 DNA reads TGTGCCAGCAACCTGGCAGGGATAAACACCGGGGAGCTGTTTTTT. Translating gives CASNLAGINTGELFF.

This clone was recorded a few times. This chain uses TRBV5-1 with TRBJ1-1; D might be TRBD1 (5 bases). The CDR3 consists of 15 residues. Germline CDR1 is SGHRS and CDR2 is YFSETQ. The ends were cut back, 0 bases at V and 4 bases at J, with 13 bases in the middle. CDR3 coding DNA: TGCGCCAGCAGCTTGGAGGTAGGGGTGAGCACTGAAGCTTTCTTT. Translating it yields CASSLEVGVSTEAFF.

The V gene is TRBV2, the J gene TRBJ2-2, with D maybe TRBD1 (5 bases). The CDR3 runs 15 residues. The V end lost 1 base, the J end lost 5 bases, and 11 bases lay between the germline ends. Germline-derived CDR1 and CDR2 are SNHLY and FYNNEI. Written as DNA, the CDR3 is TGTGCCAGCAGTGAAGGGTCTAGGGGAACCGGGGAGCTGTTTTTT. The encoded protein is CASSEGSRGTGELFF. Combining the CDR3 with reference TRBV2 and TRBJ2-2 gives the whole variable domain EPEVTQTPSHQVTQMGQEVILRCVPISNHLYFYWYRQILGQKVEFLVSFYNNEISEKSEIFDDQFSVERPDGSNFTLKIRSTKLEDSAMYFCASSEGSRGTGELFFGEGSRLTVL.

V is TRBV4-2 and J is TRBJ2-2; 11 bases are shared with TRBD2. CDR1 and CDR2 (germline): LGHNA, YNFKEQ. The CDR3 has 19 residues. Germline trimming cut 0 bases from V and 1 base from J; bases unmatched to any gene: 7. DNA for the CDR3: TGTGCCAGCAGCCAAGATTCCGGGACTAGCGGAGGGAACACCGGGGAGCTGTTTTTT. Protein sequence: CASSQDSGTSGGNTGELFF.

The chain uses TRBV10-3 and TRBJ1-3; tentatively, D is TRBD1 (6 bases). The CDR3 totals 16 residues. Germline-derived CDR1 and CDR2 are ENHRY and SYGVKD. V lost 4 bases and J 0 bases, leaving 13 bases between the germline ends. CDR3 DNA sequence: TGTGCCATCAGTGGGACAGCCAAAAACTCTGGAAACACCATATATTTT. Amino acid sequence: CAISGTAKNSGNTIYF.

V is TRBV2 and J is TRBJ2-1, with D unresolved. This CDR3 has 11 amino acids. V was clipped by 4 bases and J by 9 bases, with 7 bases between them. Germline CDR1 SNHLY, CDR2 FYNNEI. CDR3 protein: CASSVMFEQFF. The CDR3 nucleotides are TGTGCCAGCAGTGTTATGTTTGAGCAGTTCTTC.

This clone showed up just a few times. The chain employs TRBV5-1 and TRBJ2-7; 9 bases fit TRBD1. This CDR3 has 14 residues. Losses at the gene ends were 4 bases for V and 5 bases for J; bases not matched to a gene: 7. CDR1 is SGHRS, CDR2 YFSETQ, per germline. CDR3 DNA sequence: TGCGCCAGCAGCAGCCTGGGACAGGGCGACGAGCAGTACTTC. Its translation is CASSSLGQGDEQYF.

The CDR3 DNA reads as TGTGCCAGCAGCCAACAGCAAGCTGAGCAGTTCTTC. This codes for CASSQQQAEQFF. The chain has TRBV2 and TRBJ2-1; D is uncertain. The germline gives CDR1 SNHLY, CDR2 FYNNEI. The CDR3 sequence is 12 residues long. Deletions cut 6 bases from V and 9 bases from J, with 12 bases between. Full variable domain (outside the CDR3, taken from reference TRBV2 and TRBJ2-1): EPEVTQTPSHQVTQMGQEVILRCVPISNHLYFYWYRQILGQKVEFLVSFYNNEISEKSEIFDDQFSVERPDGSNFTLKIRSTKLEDSAMYFCASSQQQAEQFFGPGTRLTVL.

The chain links TRBV7-8 to TRBJ2-5; the match to TRBD1 covers 7 bases. Germline trimming cut 1 base from V and 5 bases from J; bases unmatched to any gene: 7. Germline loops: CDR1 SGHVS, CDR2 FQNEAQ. This CDR3 comprises 15 residues. CDR3 nucleotides: TGTGCCAGCAGCTTAGGGACAGGCCTAAAGGAGACCCAGTACTTC. It encodes CASSLGTGLKETQYF.

The CDR3 DNA follows: TGTGCCAGCAGGTTCCAGGGGACCACCGGGGAGCTGTTTTTT. This sequence encodes CASRFQGTTGELFF. This sequence joins TRBV27 and TRBJ2-2, with D possibly being TRBD1 (6 bases). CDR1 is MNHEY and CDR2 is SMNVEV in the germline V gene (reference sequence). V was clipped by 6 bases and J by 4 bases, with 12 bases between them. The CDR3 loop spans 14 amino acids.

The CDR3 DNA reads as TGTGCCAGCAGCTTATCCGGGACTAGTGATACGCAGTATTTT. The encoded protein is CASSLSGTSDTQYF. The chain combines TRBV5-4 with TRBJ2-3; 8 nucleotides agree with TRBD2. The CDR3 has 14 residues. Unmatched junction bases numbered 5, after V lost 2 bases and J lost 6 bases. Looked up from germline, CDR1 is SGHNT and CDR2 is YYREEE (reference sequence).

The chain has TRBV4-2 and TRBJ2-7, with 7 nucleotides matching TRBD2. V trimming: 1 base; J trimming: 0 bases; junction bases outside the gene matches: 3. Germline V gives CDR1 LGHNA, CDR2 YNFKEQ. The CDR3 loop spans 15 amino acids. CDR3 nucleotide sequence: TGTGCCAGCAGCCAAGGCGAGCGGGACTCCTACGAGCAGTACTTC. This gives the protein CASSQGERDSYEQYF.

The V call is TRBV5-4, the J call TRBJ1-6; 9 bases agree with TRBD1. J gave up 6 bases and V 3 bases, and 4 bases lay outside the gene matches. The germline CDR1 and CDR2 sequences are SGHNT and YYREEE (reference sequence). This CDR3 comprises 15 residues. CDR3 nucleotide sequence: TGTGCCAGCAGCTGGCCGGGACAGGGTAATTCACCCCTCCACTTT. Protein sequence: CASSWPGQGNSPLHF.

The rearrangement uses TRBV6-5 and TRBJ1-3; no clear D. The CDR3 contains 15 residues. The germline CDR1 and CDR2 sequences are MNHEY and SVGAGI. Trimming left V 7 bases short and J 0 bases short, with 13 bases between. As DNA, the CDR3 is TGTGCCAGCACCAACTCGGGAGACTCTGGAAACACCATATATTTT. This sequence encodes CASTNSGDSGNTIYF.

This clone appeared once. The chain recombines TRBV6-2 or TRBV6-3 with TRBJ1-2, with 9 nucleotides matching TRBD1. Germline V gene lookup returns CDR1 MNHEY and CDR2 SVGEGT. The CDR3 extends over 17 amino acids. The V and J ends lost 5 bases and 2 bases, in that order; junction bases with no gene match: 12. CDR3 in DNA: TGTGCCAGCAGTGACGGGACAGGGTGGGCTCCAAACTATGGCTACACCTTC. Translating it yields CASSDGTGWAPNYGYTF.

The V call is TRBV5-1, the J call TRBJ1-2; TRBD1 matches 7 bases. There are 13 residues in the CDR3. The germline V gene has CDR1 SGHRS and CDR2 YFSETQ. V trimming: 0 bases; J trimming: 8 bases; junction bases outside the gene matches: 4. The CDR3: CASSLGQGLGYTF. CDR3 DNA: TGCGCCAGCAGCTTGGGACAGGGATTGGGCTACACCTTC.

The rearrangement links TRBV14 to TRBJ2-5; TRBD2 aligns across 11 bases. The CDR3 contains 17 residues. The trim removed 3 bases at V and 5 bases at J, leaving 11 bases unmatched. The germline V gene encodes CDR1 SGHDN and CDR2 FVKESK. CDR3 DNA: TGTGCCAGCAGCCATCACACTAGCGGGAGCTTGGTGGAGACCCAGTACTTC. Its protein product is CASSHHTSGSLVETQYF.

This chain joins TRBV7-9 and TRBJ1-3; 10 positions match TRBD1. V was pared by 1 base and J by 2 bases, with 2 bases of the junction left unmatched. CDR1 and CDR2 from the germline V gene are SEHNR and FQNEAQ (reference sequence). This CDR3 has 16 residues. The CDR3 spells CASSLGQGATGNTIYF. The CDR3 DNA reads as TGTGCCAGCAGCTTAGGACAGGGGGCGACTGGAAACACCATATATTTT. Full variable domain (outside the CDR3, taken from reference TRBV7-9 and TRBJ1-3): DTGVSQNPRHKITKRGQNVTFRCDPISEHNRLYWYRQTLGQGPEFLTYFQNEAQLEKSRLLSDRFSAERPKGSFSTLEIQRTEQGDSAMYLCASSLGQGATGNTIYFGEGSWLTVV.

This clone was detected only a few times. The chain has TRBV5-5 and TRBJ2-7; weak D call: TRBD1 (6 bases). Trimming took off 4 bases at V and 12 bases at J, with 23 bases between the two ends. The length of the CDR3 is 14 residues. Germline V gives CDR1 SGHKS, CDR2 YYEKEE (reference sequence). CDR3 in amino acids: CASSPQGKGDPRYF. The DNA for the CDR3 is TGTGCCAGCAGCCCGCAGGGGAAGGGGGACCCACGGTACTTC. Looking up the rest from reference TRBV5-5 and TRBJ2-7 gives the full variable domain: DAGVTQSPTHLIKTRGQQVTLRCSPISGHKSVSWYQQVLGQGPQFIFQYYEKEERGRGNFPDRFSARQFPNYSSELNVNALLLGDSALYLCASSPQGKGDPRYFGPGTRLTVT.

By proportion, this clone is medium-sized. V is TRBV11-2 and J is TRBJ2-4; D is undetermined. Germline CDR1 and CDR2: SGHAT and FQNNGV. The V end lost 1 base, the J end lost 0 bases, and 4 bases lay between the germline ends. This CDR3 comprises 14 residues. CDR3: CASSLALAKNIQYF. CDR3 in DNA: TGTGCCAGCAGCTTAGCACTAGCCAAAAACATTCAGTACTTC.

J is TRBJ1-2 and V is TRBV7-9, with 11 bases fitting TRBD1. The germline V gene has CDR1 SEHNR and CDR2 FQNEAQ (reference sequence). J lost 7 bases, V lost 4 bases, and 2 bases had no gene match. The CDR3 is made up of 13 amino acids. CDR3 nucleotide sequence: TGTGCCAGCAGCTCGGGACAGGGGGGTGGCTACACCTTC. Amino acid sequence: CASSSGQGGGYTF.

This clone has only one observation. The rearrangement uses TRBV9 and TRBJ2-3, with 13 positions matching TRBD2. Germline-derived CDR1 and CDR2 are SGDLS and YYNGEE. This CDR3 is 19 amino acids long. V shed 1 base and J 2 bases; nucleotides not matched to a gene: 10. CDR3 nucleotides: TGTGCCAGCAGCGTACTGGGTAGGGGACTAGCGGGGAACACAGATACGCAGTATTTT. Its protein is CASSVLGRGLAGNTDTQYF.

The genes are TRBV7-6 and TRBJ2-5, with 7 bases lining up with TRBD2. Germline-derived CDR1 and CDR2 are SGHVS and FNYEAQ. The CDR3 covers 14 residues. J lost 4 bases, V lost 1 base, and 3 bases had no gene match. The CDR3 DNA is TGTGCCAGCAGCTTAGGGACGGGAGGAGAGACCCAGTACTTC. Its protein product is CASSLGTGGETQYF.

V is TRBV6-5 and J is TRBJ2-7; possibly TRBD2 for D (5 bases). CDR3 length equals 15 residues. V was clipped by 6 bases and J by 4 bases, with 19 bases between them. The germline CDR1 and CDR2 sequences are MNHEY and SVGAGI. The CDR3 region has the DNA TGTGCCAGCAGGCGTACTAGTTTGGGGATGTACGAGCAGTACTTC. It is translated as CASRRTSLGMYEQYF.

The chain carries TRBV5-1 and TRBJ2-6; TRBD1 might be the D (6 bases). This CDR3 is built from 18 residues. From germline, CDR1 is SGHRS and CDR2 YFSETQ. V was shortened by 1 base and J by 0 bases, with 14 bases between the two germline ends. The CDR3 DNA follows: TGCGCCAGCAGCTTGTTCGCGGACAGACGCTCTGGGGCCAACGTCCTGACTTTC. It encodes CASSLFADRRSGANVLTF.